This T cell receptor beta chain was obtained from a study of cytomegalovirus exposure and HLA in healthy donors. This clone was observed a few times. This CDR3 contains 13 residues. Germline V gene data show CDR1 as MNHNS and CDR2 as SASEGT. Trimming pared 8 bases from V and 6 bases from J, leaving 14 bases between. Vbeta (60) and Jbeta (13) primers were used in the PCR. Only in-frame clones appear in the TCRdb table, and some are missing; sequencing was by immunoSEQ multiplex PCR. The sample has approximately 160,000 clones; 82% are singletons. The chain recombines TRBV6-1 with TRBJ1-5; D might be TRBD1 (6 bases). The specimen sequenced was PBMCs. This clonotype was sampled from a girl between 2 and 10 years old in good health and CMV-seropositive. The CDR3 loop is CASEVQGGQPQHF. The CDR3 nucleotides read TGTGCCAGCGAGGTACAGGGCGGTCAGCCCCAGCATTTT.